The 25 T cell receptor beta chains reported below all come from one sample, sequenced in a study of control samples from healthy donors and cancer patients (dated by TCRdb to the early 2020s). Library generation was performed with the immunoSEQ multiplex PCR assay. TCRdb carries this immuneACCESS record with in-frame sequences only. Its versions omit some clonotypes, under half of them owing to an unresolved V gene in the studies checked, with the rest unexplained. The sample table holds 400,000 to 500,000 clones, of which 80% to 95% were seen once. Together, the top ten hold roughly 6.4% of the sample. Sequenced material: PBMCs. The receptors were gathered from a man aged 35 to 55 with head and neck cancer.

The chain is built from TRBV27 and TRBJ1-1; weak D call: TRBD1 (5 bases). Germline V gene data show CDR1 as MNHEY and CDR2 as SMNVEV (reference sequence). Trimming took 5 bases from V and 0 from J, leaving 10 bases between them. This CDR3 has 14 amino acids. Here the CDR3 reads CASSPLGLNTEAFF. In DNA form, the CDR3 reads TGTGCCAGCAGTCCCCTGGGACTGAACACTGAAGCTTTCTTT.

The chain has TRBV11-1 and TRBJ1-1; D might be TRBD1 (5 bases). V lost 0 bases, J lost 8 bases, and 10 bases lay in between. Germline V gene sequence: CDR1 SGHAT, CDR2 FQDESV (reference sequence). CDR3 size: 13 residues. The CDR3 sequence: CASSLAWNREAFF. DNA of the CDR3: TGTGCCAGCAGCTTAGCGTGGAACAGGGAAGCTTTCTTT.

As concerns this clone: The sample carries other DNA sequences with the same CDR3. The gene calls are TRBV7-9 and TRBJ2-7; unclear D gene. The CDR3 extends over 11 amino acids. Trimming pared 3 bases from V and 0 bases from J, leaving 0 bases between. In germline, CDR1 is SEHNR, CDR2 FQNEAQ (reference sequence). CDR3 DNA sequence: TGTGCCAGCAGCTTCTCCTACGAGCAGTACTTC. Amino acid sequence: CASSFSYEQYF.

The CDR3: CASSPIPGEGGGYTF. CDR3 coding DNA: TGCGCCAGCAGCCCAATCCCGGGTGAGGGTGGCGGCTACACCTTC. The chain uses TRBV5-1 and TRBJ1-2; D unclear. From germline, CDR1 is SGHRS and CDR2 YFSETQ. V lost 4 bases, J lost 8 bases, and 21 bases lay in between. The CDR3 loop spans 15 amino acids.

At least ten counts were recorded for this clone. The chain combines TRBV27 with TRBJ2-7, with 8 bases matching TRBD2. Germline V gives CDR1 MNHEY, CDR2 SMNVEV (reference sequence). V was clipped by 4 bases and J by 2 bases; unmatched bases: 4. This CDR3 has 14 residues. CDR3 loop: CASSSPGGTYEQYF. The CDR3 coding sequence is TGTGCCAGCAGTTCGCCGGGGGGGACCTACGAGCAGTACTTC.

This chain joins TRBV28 and TRBJ2-7; 11 bases agree with TRBD1. Germline assignment: CDR1 MDHEN and CDR2 SYDVKM. V dropped 7 bases and J dropped 5; count of bases not matched to a gene: 7. The CDR3 runs to 14 residues. CDR3 DNA sequence: TGTGCCAGCAAGTCGGGACAGGGGGTCCACGAGCAGTACTTC. It encodes CASKSGQGVHEQYF. Looking up the rest from reference TRBV28 and TRBJ2-7 gives the full variable domain: DVKVTQSSRYLVKRTGEKVFLECVQDMDHENMFWYRQDPGLGLRLIYFSYDVKMKEKGDIPEGYSVSREKKERFSLILESASTNQTSMYLCASKSGQGVHEQYFGPGTRLTVT.

The J gene is TRBJ1-2, the V gene TRBV7-2; D gene unclear. Germline lookup yields CDR1 SGHTA and CDR2 FQGNSA. This CDR3 has 14 amino acids. V was cut by 5 bases and J by 7 bases, with 17 bases left in between. In DNA, the CDR3 is TGTGCCAGCAGCACACTCGGAGGGAGCTCTGGCTACACCTTC. Amino acids: CASSTLGGSSGYTF.

V and J are TRBV15 and TRBJ1-5; weak D call: TRBD1 (5 bases). V was trimmed by 0 bases and J by 0 bases, leaving 15 bases between them. The CDR3 covers 18 residues. Germline lookup yields CDR1 LNHNV and CDR2 YYDKDF (reference sequence). CDR3 DNA: TGTGCCACCAGCAGAGATGGGGGGAGGACTTATAGCAATCAGCCCCAGCATTTT. Protein: CATSRDGGRTYSNQPQHF.

This clone has only a few counts. The chain combines TRBV4-3 with TRBJ1-2; a weak D match, TRBD1 (5 bases). CDR3 length: 12 amino acids. Germline V gene lookup returns CDR1 LGHNA and CDR2 YSLEER. V lost 0 bases, J lost 7 bases, and 6 bases lay in between. The CDR3 loop reads CASSQEGVGYTF. As DNA, the CDR3 is TGCGCCAGCAGCCAAGAAGGGGTTGGCTACACCTTC.

This chain connects TRBV30 to TRBJ1-6, with TRBD1 as a possible D gene (5 bases). Trimming shortened V by 2 bases and J by 9 bases, and 26 bases separated the two germline ends. Per germline, CDR1 GTSNPN and CDR2 SVGIG (reference sequence). The CDR3 is 18 residues long. The CDR3 region is CAWSRSGSRSGTSSPLHF. The CDR3 DNA follows: TGTGCCTGGAGTAGGTCAGGGTCGAGGTCTGGGACTAGTTCACCCCTCCACTTT.

The chain employs TRBV6-5 and TRBJ1-5, with D tentatively TRBD1 (6 bases). The V gene lost 6 bases and the J gene lost 4 bases, with 16 bases spanning the gap. The CDR3 is made up of 15 amino acids. The germline V gene has CDR1 MNHEY and CDR2 SVGAGI. This CDR3 reads CASSPRERGNQPQHF. The CDR3 DNA sequence: TGTGCCAGCAGCCCGCGGGAGAGGGGGAATCAGCCCCAGCATTTT.

The chain has TRBV6-6 and TRBJ2-7, with 8 bases matching TRBD2. J was trimmed by 0 bases and V by 0 bases; bases with no gene match: 4. CDR1 is MNHNY and CDR2 is SVGAGI in the germline V gene (reference sequence). The CDR3 runs to 16 residues. CDR3 sequence (DNA): TGTGCCAGCAGTTACTCGGCTAGCGGGTTCTCCTACGAGCAGTACTTC. Translated, it gives CASSYSASGFSYEQYF.

V is TRBV3-1 (or the pseudogene TRBV3-2) and J is TRBJ1-3; D is undetermined. The CDR3 has 16 amino acids. Per the germline V gene, CDR1 is LGHDT and CDR2 is YNNKEL (reference sequence). Deletions cut 4 bases from V and 0 bases from J, with 13 bases between. CDR3 nucleotides: TGTGCCAGCAGCCGAACCATGTCGAGCTCTGGAAACACCATATATTTT. This encodes CASSRTMSSSGNTIYF.

This rearrangement joins TRBV27 to TRBJ1-5; 7 nucleotides match TRBD1. With V trimmed by 5 bases and J by 1 base, 11 bases remained unmatched. The germline gives CDR1 MNHEY, CDR2 SMNVEV (reference sequence). This CDR3 contains 17 residues. CDR3 loop: CASSPRGGGVSNQPQHF. The CDR3 nucleotides are TGTGCCAGCAGTCCCAGGGGGGGAGGAGTAAGCAATCAGCCCCAGCATTTT.

The chain joins TRBV9 to TRBJ2-7; TRBD1 or TRBD2 may be the D gene (7 bases each). CDR3 length: 16 residues. Between the trimmed V and J ends, which lost 4 bases and 0 bases, there was a span of 17 bases. The germline gives CDR1 SGDLS, CDR2 YYNGEE. CDR3 nucleotides: TGTGCCAGCAGCCCGAACAGGGGAGGGGGCTCCTACGAGCAGTACTTC. It codes for CASSPNRGGGSYEQYF.

The chain is built from TRBV27 and TRBJ2-1; 13 nucleotides line up with TRBD2. Germline CDR1 is MNHEY and CDR2 is SMNVEV (reference sequence). CDR3 length: 16 residues. The J segment lost 5 bases and the V segment lost 2 bases, leaving 3 bases of the junction unmatched. CDR3 sequence reads: CASSLRGLAGDNEQFF. The DNA of the CDR3 is TGTGCCAGCAGTTTACGTGGACTAGCGGGGGACAATGAGCAGTTCTTC.

The chain links TRBV25-1 to TRBJ1-2; a possible D gene is TRBD1 (6 bases). This CDR3 has 15 amino acids. Germline CDR1 is MGHDK and CDR2 is SYGVNS. Trimming pared 1 base from V and 8 bases from J, leaving 17 bases between. The CDR3 here is CASSEWGSGALGYTF. DNA for the CDR3: TGTGCCAGCAGTGAATGGGGGTCGGGGGCCTTGGGCTACACCTTC.

This CDR3 reads CASRTGGGAFF. For the CDR3, the DNA is TGTGCCAGCAGGACAGGTGGCGGAGCTTTCTTT. The gene calls are TRBV28 and TRBJ1-1, with D possibly being TRBD1 (6 bases). Germline CDR1 and CDR2: MDHEN and SYDVKM. The ends were cut back, 6 bases at V and 10 bases at J, with 12 bases in the middle. This CDR3 is built from 11 residues. The whole variable domain, remainder taken from reference TRBV28 and TRBJ1-1, is DVKVTQSSRYLVKRTGEKVFLECVQDMDHENMFWYRQDPGLGLRLIYFSYDVKMKEKGDIPEGYSVSREKKERFSLILESASTNQTSMYLCASRTGGGAFFGQGTRLTVV.

The CDR3 nucleotides are TGTGCCAGCAGTTACTCGACAGGGGATTCGTACGAGCAGTACTTC. Its translation: CASSYSTGDSYEQYF. The chain combines TRBV6-5 with TRBJ2-7; 8 bases match TRBD1. With V trimmed by 0 bases and J by 4 bases, 5 bases remained unmatched. Germline V CDR1 and CDR2: MNHEY, SVGAGI. The length of the CDR3 is 15 residues.

V and J are TRBV25-1 and TRBJ2-4, with D tentatively TRBD2 (6 bases). The germline V and J ends were trimmed by 3 bases and 4 bases, with 7 bases remaining between them. The CDR3 runs to 13 residues. Germline V gene sequence: CDR1 MGHDK, CDR2 SYGVNS. Written as DNA, the CDR3 is TGTGCCAGCAGTGACGCGGGGAAAAACATTCAGTACTTC. Translation gives CASSDAGKNIQYF.

This rearrangement joins TRBV9 to TRBJ1-2; D is perhaps TRBD1 (5 bases). Trimming cost V 3 bases and J 3 bases, with 12 bases left between them. This CDR3 comprises 14 residues. Germline V gene data show CDR1 as SGDLS and CDR2 as YYNGEE. The CDR3 sequence is CASSAQQGYYGYTF. CDR3 nucleotides: TGTGCCAGCAGCGCCCAGCAGGGTTACTATGGCTACACCTTC.

Remarks on this clone: This sample also contains other DNA sequences that code for the same CDR3. In DNA, the CDR3 is TGCGCCAGCAGCTTGGTTGGGGACAGGGCCTACGAGCAGTACTTC. Translation gives CASSLVGDRAYEQYF. This chain links TRBV5-1 with TRBJ2-7, with 9 nucleotides matching TRBD1. Germline V gene lookup returns CDR1 SGHRS and CDR2 YFSETQ. The CDR3 has 15 residues. V was clipped by 0 bases and J by 2 bases; unmatched bases: 3.

This chain connects TRBV28 to TRBJ1-2, with a tentative D call TRBD1 (5 bases). This CDR3 contains 15 residues. The V end was cut by 3 bases, the J end by 3 bases, with 14 bases between. Germline V CDR1 and CDR2: MDHEN, SYDVKM. For the CDR3, the DNA is TGTGCCAGCAGTTTCCCGACAGCCCTTGACTATGGCTACACCTTC. This sequence encodes CASSFPTALDYGYTF.

The chain is built from TRBV5-1 and TRBJ1-6; D not certain. V lost 7 bases, J lost 7 bases, and 18 bases lay in between. This CDR3 has 15 amino acids. CDR1 is SGHRS and CDR2 is YFSETQ in the germline V gene. As DNA, the CDR3 is TGCGCCAGCCAGTTCGAGGGCGCGGGAAATTCACCCCTCCACTTT. This sequence encodes CASQFEGAGNSPLHF.

The genes are TRBV5-1 and TRBJ1-2; D is unresolved. V shed 0 bases and J shed 4 bases, with 22 bases lying between them. CDR3 length: 18 amino acids. The germline V gene has CDR1 SGHRS and CDR2 YFSETQ. The CDR3 loop reads CASSLELLPALSGYGYTF. CDR3 nucleotide sequence: TGCGCCAGCAGCTTGGAGTTGTTACCGGCCCTCAGTGGCTATGGCTACACCTTC.